The text below deals with one TCR beta chain. Its target is not known. The sample originates from a study of CD8 T cells in ankylosing spondylitis. General study results and limits: Matched ankylosing spondylitis synovial fluid reportedly contained a significantly enriched population of disease-linked clones. What appeared characteristic of ankylosing spondylitis blood was a TCR beta motif of eight or nine highly homologous variants. Those disease-linked clones were CD8+; they were also relatively rare in peripheral blood.

TCRdb analysed the 5' RACE reads with MiXCR anew, one entry per CDR3 protein. The sample has 250,000 or so distinct CDR3 sequences, roughly 25% seen once; the top ten hold roughly 0.67%. This receptor was identified in a male donor with ankylosing spondylitis or in good health (not recorded which). The material sequenced was blood, either unsorted or a sorted T cell fraction (not recorded which).

This chain's CDR3 is CASSITGEPGQYF. The CDR3 DNA reads as TGTGCCAGCAGCATAACCGGGGAACCGGGCCAGTACTTC. The V call is TRBV5-4, the J call TRBJ2-5; D is perhaps TRBD2 (5 bases). Germline CDR1 is SGHNT and CDR2 is YYREEE (reference sequence). Trimming removed 4 bases from V and 10 bases from J, with 17 bases in between. The CDR3 contains 13 residues.